Following are 15 T cell receptor beta chains from one sample sequenced in a study of PD-1 blockade in classical Hodgkin lymphoma (dated by TCRdb to about 2020). Sample time point, as interpreted from the label and publication: cycle 4 day 1 (C4D1), after five to seven weeks of nivolumab. Every trial patient had relapsed after autologous stem cell transplantation, and cohorts A, B and C differed in prior brentuximab vedotin exposure. The library was made by the immunoSEQ multiplex PCR assay. Imported from immuneACCESS, the table was reduced by TCRdb to in-frame sequences with V and J called. These copies leave out some clones; in studies compared against another copy, an unresolved V gene accounts for under half, and the cause of the remainder is not known. Across this sample there are 90,000 to 140,000 clones, with approximately 89% seen only once. Of the sample, 15% to 20% is held by the ten largest clones.

The sequencing used peripheral blood mononuclear cells (PBMCs), collected before the fourth cycle of nivolumab. These receptors originate from a human donor with classical Hodgkin lymphoma.

In nucleotides, the CDR3 is TGCGCCAGCAGCCAATCGCGAGCATATGAGCAGTTCTTC. This codes for CASSQSRAYEQFF. The V gene is TRBV4-1, the J gene TRBJ2-1; D gene unclear. Per the germline V gene, CDR1 is MGHRA and CDR2 is YSYEKL. The CDR3 runs 13 residues. The V gene lost 2 bases and the J gene lost 8 bases, with 10 bases spanning the gap.

The J gene is TRBJ1-2, the V gene TRBV19; no clear D gene. CDR1 LNHDA and CDR2 SQIVND come from the germline V gene (reference sequence). CDR3 size: 13 residues. V lost 2 bases and J lost 1, with 5 bases in between. CDR3 coding DNA: TGTGCCAGTAGTATAAGTGGTAACTATGGCTACACCTTC. Translating gives CASSISGNYGYTF.

This chain connects TRBV6-5 to TRBJ1-2, with D tentatively TRBD1 (6 bases). This CDR3 has 14 amino acids. Germline CDR1 MNHEY, CDR2 SVGAGI. V was trimmed by 2 bases and J by 5 bases, leaving 12 bases between them. This CDR3 reads CASSYGGTSYGYTF. For the CDR3, the DNA is TGTGCCAGCAGTTACGGCGGGACATCGTATGGCTACACCTTC.

The V gene is TRBV9, the J gene TRBJ2-3, with D possibly matching TRBD1 (5 bases). Germline lookup yields CDR1 SGDLS and CDR2 YYNGEE. The CDR3 covers 14 residues. Trimming took 1 base from V and 3 from J, leaving 9 bases between them. CDR3 bases: TGTGCCAGCAGCGTACGTGACAGAACAGATACGCAGTATTTT. This sequence encodes CASSVRDRTDTQYF. The complete variable domain, with remaining parts taken from reference TRBV9 and TRBJ2-3, reads DSGVTQTPKHLITATGQRVTLRCSPRSGDLSVYWYQQSLDQGLQFLIQYYNGEERAKGNILERFSAQQFPDLHSELNLSSLELGDSALYFCASSVRDRTDTQYFGPGTRLTVL.

This chain links TRBV28 with TRBJ2-3, with TRBD2 matching 10 bases. The CDR3 length is 17 residues. The germline CDR1 and CDR2 sequences are MDHEN and SYDVKM. After removal of 7 bases from V and 6 bases from J, the junction contained 16 bases not matched to a gene. The CDR3 DNA reads TGTGCCAGCACCCCCTGGGGCCTAGCGGGAGACGGGGATACGCAGTATTTT. It is translated as CASTPWGLAGDGDTQYF.

This rearrangement joins TRBV30 to TRBJ2-1; 13 nucleotides agree with TRBD2. Germline V lookup: CDR1 GTSNPN, CDR2 SVGIG (reference sequence). V gave up 4 bases and J gave up 7 bases; unmatched junction bases: 4. This CDR3 has 14 amino acids. The CDR3 loop is CAWTLAGGGNEQFF. For the CDR3, the DNA is TGTGCCTGGACACTAGCGGGAGGGGGGAATGAGCAGTTCTTC.

CDR3 DNA: TGTGCCAGCAGTTTGCGGGAGTTCAGCACCGGGGAGCTGTTTTTT. Residues: CASSLREFSTGELFF. The rearrangement uses TRBV28 and TRBJ2-2, with 7 positions matching TRBD2. Trimming cost V 3 bases and J 4 bases; bases outside gene matches: 5. The CDR3 runs 15 residues. Germline V CDR1 and CDR2: MDHEN, SYDVKM. Full variable domain (rest looked up from reference TRBV28 and TRBJ2-2): DVKVTQSSRYLVKRTGEKVFLECVQDMDHENMFWYRQDPGLGLRLIYFSYDVKMKEKGDIPEGYSVSREKKERFSLILESASTNQTSMYLCASSLREFSTGELFFGEGSRLTVL.

This sequence joins TRBV6-5 and TRBJ1-5; D call uncertain. The CDR3 contains 12 residues. Germline V gene lookup returns CDR1 MNHEY and CDR2 SVGAGI. V lost 0 bases, J lost 16 bases, and 13 bases lay in between. Here the CDR3 reads CASSYSAAGKHF. In nucleotides, the CDR3 is TGTGCCAGCAGTTACTCGGCGGCAGGTAAACATTTT.

DNA of the CDR3: TGTGCCAGCAGCTTAGGTATTAGCGGGAGCATCTCTTACAATGAGCAGTTCTTC. It encodes CASSLGISGSISYNEQFF. The chain joins TRBV11-3 to TRBJ2-1, with 9 positions matching TRBD2. Unmatched junction bases numbered 11, after V lost 1 base and J lost 4 bases. This CDR3 spans 18 amino acids. The V gene's germline CDR1 is SGHNT and CDR2 YENEEA.

The chain uses TRBV5-1 and TRBJ2-2, with 7 bases that match TRBD1. The germline gives CDR1 SGHRS, CDR2 YFSETQ. V trimming: 0 bases; J trimming: 3 bases; junction bases outside the gene matches: 5. CDR3 length: 16 amino acids. This chain's CDR3 is CASSLAAGGYTGELFF. The CDR3 coding sequence is TGCGCCAGCAGCTTGGCGGCAGGGGGATACACCGGGGAGCTGTTTTTT.

The V call is TRBV30, the J call TRBJ2-7, with D uncertain. Trimming stripped 0 bases from V and 4 bases from J, with 10 bases between. The CDR3 loop spans 13 amino acids. CDR1 GTSNPN and CDR2 SVGIG come from the germline V gene (reference sequence). The CDR3 protein is CAWSVYGVYEQYF. CDR3 sequence (DNA): TGTGCCTGGAGTGTTTATGGGGTTTACGAGCAGTACTTC.

This sequence joins TRBV7-9 and TRBJ2-6, with D unresolved. This CDR3 is built from 16 residues. Trimming removed 5 bases at V and 0 bases at J, with 11 bases between. Per germline, CDR1 SEHNR and CDR2 FQNEAQ (reference sequence). CDR3 protein: CASSLTTGSGANVLTF. The CDR3 DNA follows: TGTGCCAGCAGCCTGACGACCGGCTCTGGGGCCAACGTCCTGACTTTC.

The sample holds a few counts of this clone. V usage is TRBV27 and J usage is TRBJ1-2, with D hard to call. The CDR3 is 12 residues long. CDR1 is MNHEY, CDR2 SMNVEV, per germline (reference sequence). V was clipped by 6 bases and J by 6 bases, with 11 bases between them. As DNA, the CDR3 is TGTGCCAGCAGGGCAGTCGGCGATGGCTACACCTTC. Protein: CASRAVGDGYTF.

This chain links TRBV18 with TRBJ1-6; tentative D call: TRBD1 (6 bases). V was shortened by 3 bases and J by 7 bases, with 10 bases between the two germline ends. The germline V gene encodes CDR1 KGHSH and CDR2 LQKENI. This CDR3 has 14 residues. CDR3 sequence (DNA): TGTGCCAGCTCACCTTCAGGGGTAAATTCACCCCTCCACTTT. Translated, it gives CASSPSGVNSPLHF.

This clone has only one observation. The chain employs TRBV4-3 and TRBJ1-5; unclear D gene. CDR3 length: 13 amino acids. The germline gives CDR1 LGHNA, CDR2 YSLEER. Trimming took off 4 bases at V and 7 bases at J, with 11 bases between the two ends. The CDR3, as DNA: TGCGCCAGCAGCCGCGGGTTGGGGCAGCCCCAGCATTTT. Translating gives CASSRGLGQPQHF.